The 10 T cell receptor beta chains reported below all come from one sample, sequenced in a study of technical replicates of blood from a few donors. Produced via immunoSEQ multiplex PCR; TCRdb's table is partial and in-frame only. In the table there are tens of thousands of clones, over 90% of which are singletons. Sequencing was performed on PBMCs. All receptors come from a human donor in good health. Some clones in this sample may be carry-over from other donors' samples.

This clone was seen just once. V and J are TRBV14 and TRBJ1-2; the D gene is possibly TRBD1 (5 bases). CDR1 and CDR2 from the germline V gene are SGHDN and FVKESK. The ends were cut back, 4 bases at V and 7 bases at J, with 10 bases in the middle. The CDR3 runs 12 residues. In DNA form, the CDR3 reads TGTGCCAGCAGCCCCTCCGGGGGTGGCTACACCTTC. It specifies CASSPSGGGYTF.

V is TRBV25-1 and J is TRBJ1-4; D not resolved. V was shortened by 6 bases and J by 3 bases, with 8 bases between the two germline ends. The CDR3 is made up of 13 amino acids. Per germline, CDR1 MGHDK and CDR2 SYGVNS. In DNA, the CDR3 is TGTGCCAGCAGCGACGGGGCTAATGAAAAACTGTTTTTT. It yields the protein CASSDGANEKLFF.

The V and J genes are TRBV19 and TRBJ2-1; no clear D gene. This CDR3 is built from 15 residues. Looked up from germline, CDR1 is LNHDA and CDR2 is SQIVND (reference sequence). V lost 6 bases and J 0 bases, leaving 12 bases between the germline ends. As DNA, the CDR3 is TGTGCCAGTAGCCTTCCAGGTAGCTCCTACAATGAGCAGTTCTTC. Residues: CASSLPGSSYNEQFF.

This clone has just a few counts. This chain uses TRBV2 with TRBJ1-1; D not certain. The CDR3 length is 13 residues. The germline V and J ends were trimmed by 7 bases and 0 bases, with 9 bases remaining between them. Germline CDR1 reads SNHLY; CDR2 reads FYNNEI. CDR3 DNA sequence: TGTGCCAGCACCGTAGCCATGAACACTGAAGCTTTCTTT. This gives the protein CASTVAMNTEAFF.

The chain combines TRBV30 with TRBJ1-3; D may be TRBD1 (6 bases). This CDR3 is 17 amino acids long. Germline V CDR1 and CDR2: GTSNPN, SVGIG (reference sequence). V lost 0 bases, J lost 0 bases, and 15 bases lay in between. The CDR3 DNA reads as TGTGCCTGGAGTGTATCTGGTAGGACAGTCTCTGGAAACACCATATATTTT. It is translated as CAWSVSGRTVSGNTIYF.

The chain carries TRBV7-9 and TRBJ2-1; weak D call: TRBD2 (5 bases). The CDR3 is 12 amino acids. The germline CDR1 and CDR2 sequences are SEHNR and FQNEAQ (reference sequence). V lost 4 bases and J lost 11, with 12 bases in between. The CDR3 coding sequence is TGTGCCAGCAGCTCCGGTCGGGATAAGCAGTTCTTC. Protein product: CASSSGRDKQFF.

The chain links TRBV29-1 to TRBJ2-5; 11 bases line up with TRBD2. V gave up 1 base and J gave up 7 bases; unmatched junction bases: 8. The CDR3 is made up of 15 amino acids. The germline V gene encodes CDR1 SQVTM and CDR2 ANQGSEA. The CDR3 sequence is CSVEGSSGGSATQYF. DNA of the CDR3: TGCAGCGTTGAAGGATCTAGCGGGGGGTCTGCGACCCAGTACTTC.

The chain has TRBV13 and TRBJ2-1, with 11 positions matching TRBD2. V lost 4 bases, J lost 0 bases, and 8 bases stayed unmatched. Germline assignment: CDR1 PRHDT and CDR2 FYEKMQ (reference sequence). This CDR3 is built from 18 residues. This CDR3 reads CASSSQTSGKGSYNEQFF. For the CDR3, the DNA is TGTGCCAGCAGCTCCCAGACTAGCGGGAAAGGCTCCTACAATGAGCAGTTCTTC.

The chain uses TRBV30 and TRBJ1-1; 8 nucleotides line up with TRBD1. Germline V lookup: CDR1 GTSNPN, CDR2 SVGIG (reference sequence). After removal of 3 bases from V and 5 bases from J, the junction contained 8 bases not matched to a gene. CDR3 length: 14 residues. The CDR3 DNA reads as TGTGCCTGGAGGACCACAGGGGGTCGAACTGAAGCTTTCTTT. Translated, it gives CAWRTTGGRTEAFF.

The rearrangement links TRBV11-2 to TRBJ1-2; D not certain. There are 13 residues in the CDR3. The germline V gene has CDR1 SGHAT and CDR2 FQNNGV. V lost 7 bases to trimming and J lost 8 bases, with 17 bases between them. The CDR3 sequence is CASTSLLEGGYTF. CDR3 bases: TGTGCCAGCACTTCCCTATTGGAGGGAGGCTACACCTTC.